The 25 T cell receptor beta chains listed next were all sequenced from one sample in a study of cytomegalovirus exposure and HLA in healthy donors. With 60 Vbeta and 13 Jbeta primers, the PCR was carried out. Sequencing used immunoSEQ multiplex PCR; TCRdb keeps in-frame clones, though not all of them. The sample includes approximately 79,000 clones, 78% of them seen just once. The specimen was PBMCs. Source of these receptors: a male donor in good health and CMV-seropositive.

V usage is TRBV4-1 and J usage is TRBJ1-5, with D unclear. This CDR3 has 15 residues. Germline lookup yields CDR1 MGHRA and CDR2 YSYEKL. V lost 2 bases to trimming and J lost 6 bases, with 14 bases between them. The DNA of the CDR3 is TGCGCCAGCAGCCAATTATTCCGGAGGATTCAGCCCCAGCATTTT. Protein product: CASSQLFRRIQPQHF.

This clone was detected once. Within the sample, other DNA sequences also encode this same CDR3. The V call is TRBV19, the J call TRBJ1-5, with a possible D match to TRBD1 (6 bases). V was shortened by 1 base and J by 0 bases, with 7 bases between the two germline ends. Germline-derived CDR1 and CDR2 are LNHDA and SQIVND (reference sequence). This CDR3 is 15 amino acids long. The CDR3 protein is CASSIGTASNQPQHF. The DNA for the CDR3 is TGTGCCAGTAGTATAGGGACAGCTAGCAATCAGCCCCAGCATTTT. Using reference TRBV19 and TRBJ1-5 for the parts outside the CDR3, the full variable domain is DGGITQSPKYLFRKEGQNVTLSCEQNLNHDAMYWYRQDPGQGLRLIYYSQIVNDFQKGDIAEGYSVSREKKESFPLTVTSAQKNPTAFYLCASSIGTASNQPQHFGDGTRLSIL.

The chain is built from TRBV15 and TRBJ1-6; no definite D call. The germline V gene encodes CDR1 LNHNV and CDR2 YYDKDF (reference sequence). V lost 0 bases and J 4 bases, leaving 7 bases between the germline ends. The CDR3 is 15 residues long. CDR3 region: CATSRDYSYNSPLHF. The CDR3, as DNA: TGTGCCACCAGCAGAGATTACAGTTATAATTCACCCCTCCACTTT.

The chain carries TRBV5-1 and TRBJ2-7, with D perhaps matching TRBD1 (6 bases). The CDR3 is made up of 14 amino acids. V was trimmed by 4 bases and J by 6 bases, leaving 17 bases between them. Germline CDR1 SGHRS, CDR2 YFSETQ. The CDR3 is CASSRGQPSLEQYF. The CDR3, as DNA: TGCGCCAGCAGCCGGGGACAACCCTCCCTCGAGCAGTACTTC.

CDR3 protein: CASSHRAGELFF. In nucleotides, the CDR3 is TGTGCCAGCAGTCACAGGGCCGGGGAGCTGTTTTTT. The chain combines TRBV6-6 with TRBJ2-2, with D possibly matching TRBD1 (6 bases). Between the trimmed V and J ends, which lost 5 bases and 6 bases, there was a span of 7 bases. The CDR3 is made up of 12 amino acids. The V gene's germline CDR1 is MNHNY and CDR2 SVGAGI (reference sequence).

The sample holds one count of this clone. The chain combines TRBV6-9 with TRBJ1-6; D unclear. The CDR3 is 17 residues long. The V and J ends lost 5 bases and 7 bases respectively, with 21 bases between them. Per germline, CDR1 MNHGY and CDR2 SVAAGI. CDR3 nucleotides: TGTGCCAGCAGTATGGTCATCCGGGAGTTGGGCAATTCACCCCTCCACTTT. Protein: CASSMVIRELGNSPLHF.

This chain uses TRBV7-3 with TRBJ2-7, with TRBD1 as a possible D gene (6 bases). The CDR3 contains 15 residues. Germline V gives CDR1 SGHTA, CDR2 FQGTGA. V was pared by 5 bases and J by 5 bases, with 19 bases between. The CDR3 region has the DNA TGTGCCAGCAGCATCCAGAGTGGGGGCGAAAACGAGCAGTACTTC. Protein sequence: CASSIQSGGENEQYF.

The chain carries TRBV5-4 and TRBJ1-1; TRBD1 agrees at 10 bases. The length of the CDR3 is 14 residues. Losses at the gene ends were 3 bases for V and 4 bases for J; bases not matched to a gene: 3. Germline CDR1 and CDR2: SGHNT and YYREEE (reference sequence). CDR3 residues: CASSSWTGGTEAFF. The DNA for the CDR3 is TGTGCCAGCAGCTCCTGGACAGGGGGCACTGAAGCTTTCTTT.

In its sample, this clone is medium-sized. The genes are TRBV5-5 and TRBJ2-7; D gene ambiguous. Germline assignment: CDR1 SGHKS and CDR2 YYEKEE (reference sequence). Trimming shortened V by 4 bases and J by 3 bases, and 11 bases separated the two germline ends. The CDR3 spans 13 residues. Written as DNA, the CDR3 is TGTGCCAGCAGCCTGTACGGTGGCTACGAGCAGTACTTC. Protein sequence: CASSLYGGYEQYF.

The J gene is TRBJ2-4, the V gene TRBV6-1, with TRBD1 as a possible D gene (6 bases). Trimming cost V 10 bases and J 8 bases, with 18 bases left between them. Germline V gene data show CDR1 as MNHNS and CDR2 as SASEGT. This CDR3 is 13 amino acids long. The CDR3 spells CATGRQVGDIQYF. The CDR3 DNA reads as TGTGCCACAGGGAGACAGGTCGGGGACATTCAGTACTTC.

V is TRBV4-2 and J is TRBJ2-3; 10 bases map to TRBD2. Per germline, CDR1 LGHNA and CDR2 YNFKEQ. The CDR3 extends over 16 amino acids. Trimming at V came to 0 bases and at J to 1 base, leaving 1 base not matched to a gene. The DNA of the CDR3 is TGTGCCAGCAGCCAAGATCTAGCGGGGGGCACAGATACGCAGTATTTT. As protein: CASSQDLAGGTDTQYF.

The chain joins TRBV7-2 to TRBJ1-5; 10 bases line up with TRBD1. This CDR3 is built from 17 residues. Germline lookup yields CDR1 SGHTA and CDR2 FQGNSA. The V and J ends lost 5 bases and 2 bases, in that order; junction bases with no gene match: 9. The CDR3 DNA reads TGTGCCAGCAGCACAGAAACCGGGACAGGGGGCAATCAGCCCCAGCATTTT. Translating gives CASSTETGTGGNQPQHF.

V gene TRBV7-2 combines with J gene TRBJ2-5, with D uncertain. Trimming cost V 1 base and J 0 bases, with 6 bases left between them. Germline values: CDR1 SGHTA, CDR2 FQGNSA. The CDR3 runs to 14 residues. CDR3 loop: CASSLDAYQETQYF. In DNA, the CDR3 is TGTGCCAGCAGCTTAGATGCGTACCAAGAGACCCAGTACTTC.

J is TRBJ1-3 and V is TRBV6-5, with D possibly matching TRBD1 (5 bases). Germline V gene lookup returns CDR1 MNHEY and CDR2 SVGAGI. V was cut by 2 bases and J by 0 bases, with 8 bases left in between. The CDR3 consists of 15 residues. CDR3 DNA: TGTGCCAGCAGTTACGGACAAAGCTCTGGAAACACCATATATTTT. Translated: CASSYGQSSGNTIYF.

This clone was detected only once. J is TRBJ2-3 and V is TRBV7-2; D ambiguous. The CDR3 extends over 15 amino acids. The ends were cut back, 2 bases at V and 0 bases at J, with 9 bases in the middle. Germline lookup yields CDR1 SGHTA and CDR2 FQGNSA. The CDR3 bases are TGTGCCAGCAGCTTACTGGGCGCTAGCACAGATACGCAGTATTTT. This encodes CASSLLGASTDTQYF.

The chain links TRBV6-1 to TRBJ2-3; D perhaps matches TRBD1 (6 bases). CDR1 is MNHNS and CDR2 is SASEGT in the germline V gene. This CDR3 spans 15 amino acids. Trimming pared 8 bases from V and 4 bases from J, leaving 19 bases between. Here the CDR3 DNA reads TGTGCCAGCGCCAAGAGGGGGTCATGGCCAGATACGCAGTATTTT. Amino acid sequence: CASAKRGSWPDTQYF.

This rearrangement joins TRBV28 to TRBJ1-1; TRBD1 matches 8 bases. J gave up 2 bases and V 7 bases, and 6 bases lay outside the gene matches. This CDR3 region has 14 residues. The V gene's germline CDR1 is MDHEN and CDR2 SYDVKM. CDR3 in amino acids: CASTPPGGNTEAFF. The CDR3 nucleotides are TGTGCCAGCACTCCCCCAGGGGGCAACACTGAAGCTTTCTTT.

This clone was seen a few times. This rearrangement joins TRBV2 to TRBJ2-7; 8 bases agree with TRBD1. Trimming took 1 base from V and 0 from J; bases not matched to a gene: 5. The CDR3 covers 16 residues. Germline-derived CDR1 and CDR2 are SNHLY and FYNNEI. CDR3 sequence (DNA): TGTGCCAGCAGTGAAGGGGGACAGGTCGTCTCCTACGAGCAGTACTTC. Residues: CASSEGGQVVSYEQYF.

This clone was detected ten times or more. V gene TRBV6-1 combines with J gene TRBJ1-2, with TRBD1 matching 9 bases. The CDR3 is 14 residues long. V shed 2 bases and J 7 bases; nucleotides not matched to a gene: 5. The germline gives CDR1 MNHNS, CDR2 SASEGT. CDR3 residues: CASSELGQGFGYTF. The CDR3 nucleotides read TGTGCCAGCAGTGAATTGGGACAGGGTTTTGGCTACACCTTC.

The chain carries TRBV28 and TRBJ2-7, with D tentatively TRBD1 (6 bases). This CDR3 contains 13 residues. V was clipped by 8 bases and J by 1 base, with 12 bases between them. CDR1 is MDHEN, CDR2 SYDVKM, per germline. CDR3 loop: CASVGGRSYEQYF. CDR3 nucleotide sequence: TGTGCCAGCGTTGGGGGCAGGTCCTACGAGCAGTACTTC.

The CDR3 sequence is CASSFRGHVDEQYF. The CDR3 nucleotides read TGTGCCAGCAGTTTCAGGGGGCACGTCGACGAGCAGTACTTC. The chain joins TRBV28 to TRBJ2-7; 8 bases align to TRBD1. CDR3 length: 14 residues. The J segment lost 5 bases and the V segment lost 3 bases, leaving 6 bases of the junction unmatched. From germline, CDR1 is MDHEN and CDR2 SYDVKM.

Written as DNA, the CDR3 is TGTGCCAGCAGCCAACCCCCGGGGGGCCAAAGCTCCTACAATGAGCAGTTCTTC. Its protein product is CASSQPPGGQSSYNEQFF. This rearrangement joins TRBV4-2 to TRBJ2-1, with a possible D match to TRBD2 (7 bases). This CDR3 comprises 18 residues. CDR1 LGHNA and CDR2 YNFKEQ come from the germline V gene. V lost 2 bases, J lost 0 bases, and 17 bases lay in between.

The V call is TRBV7-8, the J call TRBJ1-2; TRBD1 matches 7 bases. CDR3 length equals 15 residues. Germline V gene lookup returns CDR1 SGHVS and CDR2 FQNEAQ. Trimming at V came to 6 bases and at J to 0 bases, leaving 7 bases not matched to a gene. CDR3 sequence: CASRPTGASNYGYTF. CDR3 sequence (DNA): TGTGCCAGCAGACCTACAGGGGCCTCTAACTATGGCTACACCTTC.

In this sample, this clone turned up once. The chain uses TRBV19 and TRBJ1-2, with 7 positions matching TRBD1. The CDR3 spans 15 residues. Germline V lookup: CDR1 LNHDA, CDR2 SQIVND (reference sequence). With 10 bases clipped from V and 2 bases from J, the junction kept 13 bases outside the gene matches. This CDR3 reads CATIGTGVINYGYTF. CDR3 in DNA: TGTGCCACCATAGGAACAGGGGTGATAAACTATGGCTACACCTTC.

This rearrangement joins TRBV7-2 to TRBJ1-1; maybe TRBD1 (5 bases). The CDR3 has 16 residues. V lost 5 bases to trimming and J lost 5 bases, with 21 bases between them. Germline V CDR1 and CDR2: SGHTA, FQGNSA. The CDR3 spells CASSTPRGAGWTEAFF. In DNA, the CDR3 is TGTGCCAGCAGCACCCCGCGTGGGGCGGGATGGACTGAAGCTTTCTTT.